Listed below are T cell receptor beta chains from one sample, sequenced in a study of cytomegalovirus exposure and HLA in healthy donors. The protocol was immunoSEQ multiplex PCR, while the TCRdb copy is restricted to in-frame clones and leaves out a portion. The data hold around 59,000 clones, with about 83% observed a single time. The specimen sequenced was PBMCs. These receptors all stem from a human donor in good health. CDR3s include the opening cysteine and the closing phenylalanine or tryptophan. Fields, in order: CDR3 DNA, CDR3 protein, clone size, J gene, V gene, D gene. D genes are given only for firm matches. Size is omitted from some rows. Given values are once, few, many or a class for expanded clones.

CDR3nt: TGTGCCTCGGTCTCAAAAGGGGGATATGGCTACACCTTC
CDR3aa: CASVSKGGYGYTF
abundance: NA
j_gene: TRBJ1-2
v_gene: TRBV30
d_gene: NA

CDR3nt: TGTGCCAGCAGCCTCGGACTAGCGGGGGACTCCTACAATGAGCAGTTCTTC
CDR3aa: CASSLGLAGDSYNEQFF
abundance: NA
j_gene: TRBJ2-1
v_gene: TRBV4-2
d_gene: TRBD2

CDR3nt: TGTGCCAGCAGCCAAGGACGGAGTGATCAGCCCCAGCATTTT
CDR3aa: CASSQGRSDQPQHF
abundance: NA
j_gene: TRBJ1-5
v_gene: TRBV4-2
d_gene: NA

CDR3nt: TGTTCCAGCAGCTTCCCCTGGGGGCCGGAGGACGTAGAGACCCAGTACTTC
CDR3aa: CSSSFPWGPEDVETQYF
abundance: NA
j_gene: TRBJ2-5
v_gene: TRBV7-9
d_gene: NA

CDR3nt: TGTGCCAGCAGCCCATTCGGTAGTGTCCAGCGGGGGGACTACGAGCAGTACTTC
CDR3aa: CASSPFGSVQRGDYEQYF
abundance: NA
j_gene: TRBJ2-7
v_gene: TRBV14
d_gene: TRBD2

CDR3nt: TGTGCCAGCACCCTGAGGGGGCGGGATTACAATGAGCAGTTCTTC
CDR3aa: CASTLRGRDYNEQFF
abundance: NA
j_gene: TRBJ2-1
v_gene: TRBV13
d_gene: NA

CDR3nt: TGCGCCAGCAGCTTGGAAGCAGGGGGGTCCGAGCAGTACTTC
CDR3aa: CASSLEAGGSEQYF
abundance: NA
j_gene: TRBJ2-7
v_gene: TRBV5-1
d_gene: NA

CDR3nt: TGTGCCATCAGTGAAACTGGCAATCAGCCCCAGCATTTT
CDR3aa: CAISETGNQPQHF
abundance: NA
j_gene: TRBJ1-5
v_gene: TRBV10-3
d_gene: NA

CDR3nt: TGTGCCAGCAGCAACGGGACAGGGGGCGATTTCGAGCAGTACTTC
CDR3aa: CASSNGTGGDFEQYF
abundance: NA
j_gene: TRBJ2-7
v_gene: TRBV21-1
d_gene: NA

CDR3nt: TGTGCCAGCAGCTTGGGACCGGGACAGGGGGATCAGCCCCAGCATTTT
CDR3aa: CASSLGPGQGDQPQHF
abundance: NA
j_gene: TRBJ1-5
v_gene: TRBV5-8
d_gene: TRBD1

CDR3nt: TGTGCCTGGGAAGGGACTAGTGGTGAGACCCAGTACTTC
CDR3aa: CAWEGTSGETQYF
abundance: few
j_gene: TRBJ2-5
v_gene: TRBV30
d_gene: TRBD2

CDR3nt: TGCGCCAGCAGCTACACAGGGCCTAGCTCCTACGAGCAGTACTTC
CDR3aa: CASSYTGPSSYEQYF
abundance: NA
j_gene: TRBJ2-7
v_gene: TRBV5-1
d_gene: NA

CDR3nt: TGCGCCAGCAGCCCTAGCGGGTGGGACGAGCAGTACTTC
CDR3aa: CASSPSGWDEQYF
abundance: few
j_gene: TRBJ2-7
v_gene: TRBV5-1
d_gene: TRBD2

CDR3nt: TGTGCCAGCAGACTGACGGCCTATTCGGGGGGCTACACCTTC
CDR3aa: CASRLTAYSGGYTF
abundance: once
j_gene: TRBJ1-2
v_gene: TRBV9
d_gene: NA

CDR3nt: TGTGCCAGCAGCCTAATGACTAGCGGGGGAACCGGGGAGCTGTTTTTT
CDR3aa: CASSLMTSGGTGELFF
abundance: NA
j_gene: TRBJ2-2
v_gene: TRBV4-2
d_gene: TRBD2

CDR3nt: TGTGCCAGCAGCTTGGGGGGGCTGAACACTGAAGCTTTCTTT
CDR3aa: CASSLGGLNTEAFF
abundance: NA
j_gene: TRBJ1-1
v_gene: TRBV5-4
d_gene: NA

CDR3nt: TGTGCCAGCAGCTTACTAGCGGGAGGGTCGTCGGTGGCCGGGGAGCTGTTTTTT
CDR3aa: CASSLLAGGSSVAGELFF
abundance: NA
j_gene: TRBJ2-2
v_gene: TRBV7-2
d_gene: TRBD2

CDR3nt: TGCGCCAGCAGCCAAGTGGGGAGCTCTGGAAACACCATATATTTT
CDR3aa: CASSQVGSSGNTIYF
abundance: NA
j_gene: TRBJ1-3
v_gene: TRBV4-1
d_gene: NA

CDR3nt: TGTGCCTGGAAACCGAACCACTGGACTTTCTCTCCTTTAGAGCAGTACTTC
CDR3aa: CAWKPNHWTFSPLEQYF
abundance: NA
j_gene: TRBJ2-7
v_gene: TRBV30
d_gene: NA

CDR3nt: TGTGCCAGCAGCTTCGGGACAGGGCTGAACGGGGAGCAGTTCTTC
CDR3aa: CASSFGTGLNGEQFF
abundance: NA
j_gene: TRBJ2-1
v_gene: TRBV7-2
d_gene: TRBD1

CDR3nt: TGTGCCAGCAGTCCCTCGGGTAGTTTTAATCAGCCCCAGCATTTT
CDR3aa: CASSPSGSFNQPQHF
abundance: NA
j_gene: TRBJ1-5
v_gene: TRBV27
d_gene: NA

CDR3nt: TGTGCCACCAGCTTGGGGACAGAAAATTACCGTCAATTTTCACCCCTCCACTTT
CDR3aa: CATSLGTENYRQFSPLHF
abundance: NA
j_gene: TRBJ1-6
v_gene: TRBV15
d_gene: TRBD1

CDR3nt: TGTGCCAGCAGTGAAGGGGGCGGGAGTAGGGAAGATACGCAGTATTTT
CDR3aa: CASSEGGGSREDTQYF
abundance: NA
j_gene: TRBJ2-3
v_gene: TRBV2
d_gene: TRBD2

CDR3nt: TGTGCCAGCAGTCGTATAGCGGGCACGCAGTATTTT
CDR3aa: CASSRIAGTQYF
abundance: NA
j_gene: TRBJ2-3
v_gene: TRBV7-3
d_gene: TRBD2

CDR3nt: TGCAGCGTTGAAAAAATGCGACGAGGGGGTGTAGATGAGCAGTTCTTC
CDR3aa: CSVEKMRRGGVDEQFF
abundance: NA
j_gene: TRBJ2-1
v_gene: TRBV29-1
d_gene: NA

CDR3nt: TGTGCCATCAGTGTAAGACTTCAGGGACAGACCAAAACCTACGAGCAGTACTTC
CDR3aa: CAISVRLQGQTKTYEQYF
abundance: NA
j_gene: TRBJ2-7
v_gene: TRBV10-3
d_gene: TRBD1

CDR3nt: TGTGCCAGCAGCCTGGAGCAGACTGAAGCTTTCTTT
CDR3aa: CASSLEQTEAFF
abundance: NA
j_gene: TRBJ1-1
v_gene: TRBV11-2
d_gene: NA

CDR3nt: TGTGCCAGCACCCGAGCCCCACAACAGGCTTTCTTT
CDR3aa: CASTRAPQQAFF
abundance: NA
j_gene: TRBJ1-1
v_gene: TRBV28
d_gene: NA

CDR3nt: TGTGCCAGCAGCTCTAGGGTAGCGGGAGAGACCCAGTACTTC
CDR3aa: CASSSRVAGETQYF
abundance: NA
j_gene: TRBJ2-5
v_gene: TRBV5-8
d_gene: TRBD2

CDR3nt: TGTGCCAGCAGCTGGGGAGTCGGCGACGGGGAGACCCAGTACTTC
CDR3aa: CASSWGVGDGETQYF
abundance: NA
j_gene: TRBJ2-5
v_gene: TRBV7-3
d_gene: NA

CDR3nt: TGTGCCAGCTCCTGGACTAGCGGGGGGGTATACGAGCAGTACTTC
CDR3aa: CASSWTSGGVYEQYF
abundance: NA
j_gene: TRBJ2-7
v_gene: TRBV7-2
d_gene: TRBD2

CDR3nt: TGTGCCAGCAGGGGAAGGGACAGGGGGCGCGATCGATGGGAAAAACTGGTTTTT
CDR3aa: CASRGRDRGRDRWEKLVF
abundance: NA
j_gene: TRBJ1-4
v_gene: TRBV28
d_gene: TRBD1

CDR3nt: TGTGCCAGCAGCATCACAGGGGGCGCGTCCTACGAGCAGTACTTC
CDR3aa: CASSITGGASYEQYF
abundance: NA
j_gene: TRBJ2-7
v_gene: TRBV7-9
d_gene: TRBD1

CDR3nt: TGTGCCATCAGTGGACTAGCGGGGGGAGTTTCCTACGAGCAGTACTTC
CDR3aa: CAISGLAGGVSYEQYF
abundance: NA
j_gene: TRBJ2-7
v_gene: TRBV10-3
d_gene: TRBD2

CDR3nt: TGTGCCAGCAGCTCCGCCTACGAGCAGTACTTC
CDR3aa: CASSSAYEQYF
abundance: once
j_gene: TRBJ2-7
v_gene: TRBV5-8
d_gene: NA

CDR3nt: TGCGCCAGCAGCCAAGAAGGTTTGCCCTCTTTCGGGGAAAAACTGTTTTTT
CDR3aa: CASSQEGLPSFGEKLFF
abundance: NA
j_gene: TRBJ1-4
v_gene: TRBV4-3
d_gene: NA

CDR3nt: TGTGCCAGCAGCCAAGGGACTAGCGGAGGGGGGATAGATACGCAGTATTTT
CDR3aa: CASSQGTSGGGIDTQYF
abundance: NA
j_gene: TRBJ2-3
v_gene: TRBV4-2
d_gene: TRBD2

CDR3nt: TGTGCCAGCAGTTACCTTGCTACTAACTATGGCTACACCTTC
CDR3aa: CASSYLATNYGYTF
abundance: few
j_gene: TRBJ1-2
v_gene: TRBV6-6
d_gene: NA

CDR3nt: TGTGCCAGCAGCCATAACCGCGGGAGAACCGTGAACACCGGGGAGCTGTTTTTT
CDR3aa: CASSHNRGRTVNTGELFF
abundance: few
j_gene: TRBJ2-2
v_gene: TRBV5-4
d_gene: TRBD2

CDR3nt: TGTGCCAGCAGCTCTCCCCGACAGGGAGACACTGAAGCTTTCTTT
CDR3aa: CASSSPRQGDTEAFF
abundance: NA
j_gene: TRBJ1-1
v_gene: TRBV5-6
d_gene: TRBD1

CDR3nt: TGTGCCAGCAGCCGATACCCGACAGGGGGCTCCTACGAGCAGTACTTC
CDR3aa: CASSRYPTGGSYEQYF
abundance: NA
j_gene: TRBJ2-7
v_gene: TRBV5-8
d_gene: TRBD1

CDR3nt: TGCGCCAGCAGCCAAGACAGGGGACGCAATCAGCCCCAGCATTTT
CDR3aa: CASSQDRGRNQPQHF
abundance: NA
j_gene: TRBJ1-5
v_gene: TRBV4-3
d_gene: NA

CDR3nt: TGCGCCAGCAGCTCTAACGGACTAGGGTATTTAGATACGCAGTATTTT
CDR3aa: CASSSNGLGYLDTQYF
abundance: NA
j_gene: TRBJ2-3
v_gene: TRBV5-1
d_gene: TRBD2

CDR3nt: TGTGCCAGCAGTACCGGCGGGGCCGGGGAGCAGTACTTC
CDR3aa: CASSTGGAGEQYF
abundance: NA
j_gene: TRBJ2-5
v_gene: TRBV27
d_gene: NA

CDR3nt: TGTGCCAGCAGCAAAGGAGGATTGGGGTGGGATACGCAGTATTTT
CDR3aa: CASSKGGLGWDTQYF
abundance: once
j_gene: TRBJ2-3
v_gene: TRBV7-9
d_gene: NA